Here is one T cell receptor (beta chain) with its context. Authors' data handling: It was from CDR3 differences across clinicopathological groups that a distant-metastasis classifier for papillary thyroid cancer was built. TCRdb re-analyzed the PCR reads using MiXCR. The V and J calls shown here were made by TCRdb, not taken from the authors' results. Found here are around 21,000 clones, around 40% of them singletons; the top ten hold 20% to 30%. This CDR3 is built from 15 residues. After removal of 5 bases from V and 5 bases from J, the junction contained 9 bases not matched to a gene. The sample originates from a study of metastatic and nonmetastatic thyroid tumors. Patients underwent thyroid surgery, and none had received any treatment before it.

The sample was tumor tissue. This chain joins TRBV12-3 or TRBV12-4 and TRBJ2-5; 9 bases are a match to TRBD1. This TCR was recovered from a female donor with papillary thyroid cancer or a benign thyroid nodule (not recorded which). Some clones in this sample may be carry-over from other donors' samples. In DNA, the CDR3 is TGTGCCAGCAGTCACCGGGACAGGGATTTTGAGACCCAGTACTTC. This gives the protein CASSHRDRDFETQYF.